One T cell receptor beta chain is described in this entry. The entry originates in a study of T cells expressing NK-cell markers. Study-level information: Sequencing covered eight donors, seven HCMV-seropositive and one seronegative.

Scientists made TCR beta cDNA using 5'RACE template switching with UMIs. After re-calling the 5' RACE reads, TCRdb lists one entry per CDR3 protein, DNA absent. This sample's table has about 460,000 distinct CDR3 sequences. There are 20 residues in the CDR3. CDR1 and CDR2 (germline): MNHNY, SVGAGI (reference sequence). The clonotype was recovered from a woman between 45 and 60 years old in good health. The sequenced sample was blood T cells: a sorted CD56 or NKG2C T cell subset, CD4+ or CD8+ T cells, or bulk PBMC T cells (not recorded which). The V gene is TRBV6-6, the J gene TRBJ2-3; the D call of TRBD2 rests on TCRdb alone, since no DNA is present to check it. CDR3: CASSYSHSGRGSRDTDTQYF.